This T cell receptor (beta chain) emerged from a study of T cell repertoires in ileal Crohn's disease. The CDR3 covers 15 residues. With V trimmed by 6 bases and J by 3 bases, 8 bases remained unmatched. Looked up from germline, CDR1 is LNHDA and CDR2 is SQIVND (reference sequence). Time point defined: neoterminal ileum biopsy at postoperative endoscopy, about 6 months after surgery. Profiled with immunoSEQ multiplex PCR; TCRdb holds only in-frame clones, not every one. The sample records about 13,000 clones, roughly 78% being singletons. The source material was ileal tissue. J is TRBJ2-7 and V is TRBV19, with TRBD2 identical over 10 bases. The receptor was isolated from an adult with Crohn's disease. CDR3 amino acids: CASSLRLAGLYEQYF. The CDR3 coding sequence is TGTGCCAGTAGCCTCAGACTAGCGGGCCTCTACGAGCAGTACTTC. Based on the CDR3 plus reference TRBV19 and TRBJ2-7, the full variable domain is DGGITQSPKYLFRKEGQNVTLSCEQNLNHDAMYWYRQDPGQGLRLIYYSQIVNDFQKGDIAEGYSVSREKKESFPLTVTSAQKNPTAFYLCASSLRLAGLYEQYFGPGTRLTVT.